What follows describes a single T cell receptor (beta chain). These data belong to a study of cytotoxic CD8 clonotypes in ibrutinib-treated CLL. The repertoire was sequenced with immunoSEQ multiplex PCR; TCRdb's copy has only in-frame clones and lacks some. In the table there are 110,000 to 150,000 clones, roughly 90% of which are singletons. This sample comprised PBMCs, obtained after 12 months of ibrutinib treatment. This TCR was sampled from a human donor with chronic lymphocytic leukemia.

The CDR3 nucleotides are TGTGCCAGCAGCCCCCTGCTGGGGCCCCAAGAGACCCAGTACTTC. As protein: CASSPLLGPQETQYF. The chain carries TRBV7-2 and TRBJ2-5; a weak D match, TRBD1 (5 bases). The CDR3 has 15 amino acids. The germline V gene encodes CDR1 SGHTA and CDR2 FQGNSA. V dropped 5 bases and J dropped 1 base, with 14 bases sitting between them. The full variable domain, completed using reference TRBV7-2 and TRBJ2-5, is GAGVSQSPSNKVTEKGKDVELRCDPISGHTALYWYRQSLGQGLEFLIYFQGNSAPDKSGLPSDRFSAERTGGSVSTLTIQRTQQEDSAVYLCASSPLLGPQETQYFGPGTRLLVL.